This T cell receptor (beta chain) was identified in a study of blood T cell repertoires in COVID-19 (dated by TCRdb to about 2020). Regarding the study in general: The collaborator samples originated in the United States, Italy and Spain and spanned the acute and convalescent phases of COVID-19. Nearly every sample came with metadata listing a de-identified subject ID, COVID-19 status, age in years and sex. The samples were drawn from two sources: the first 160 participants of the ongoing ImmuneRACE study, and 1,254 subjects contributed by 6 global collaborators. Where HLA class I and class II types were available, the types were taken from metadata supplied by the sample provider, not from assay-based typing. The repertoires were released in a freely available public database intended as a resource for research on the immune response to SARS-CoV-2. Subjects who had been exposed to COVID-19, were actively infected with it, or had recovered from it provided the deeply sampled blood TCRbeta repertoires that made up the dataset. The material from the prospective study consisted of cDNA or gDNA derived from T cells, B-cell-depleted T cells, or PBMCs. Results the study describes overall, beyond this receptor: The amount of clinical and demographic metadata varied by source and participant and was provided uncurated.

The collaborating institutions used their own protocols to collect whole blood in K2EDTA tubes. Collaborator samples were shipped for TCRbeta analysis as frozen whole blood, isolated PBMCs, or DNA extracted from either sample type. The germline V gene (reference sequence) yields LNHDA for CDR1 and SQIVND for CDR2. From the cysteine through the phenylalanine, the CDR3 covers 16 amino acids. The sequence is cut down to CDR3 DNA, 48 bases in frame from base 1. Clipping removes 4 bases from V and 3 bases from J, with 9 as the unmatched junction base count. The immunoSEQ Assay, a bias-controlled multiplex PCR, was used to amplify TCRbeta CDR3 regions from genomic DNA. As for the original processing: Nucleated cell counts per sample were estimated from amplification of reference gene primers within the assay. To quantify the absolute abundance of each unique TCRbeta CDR3 rearrangement, sequence reads were collapsed and filtered. For each sample, productive Simpson clonality was calculated as the square root of Simpson's diversity index over productive rearrangements. The table comes from immuneACCESS by way of TCRdb, which keeps in-frame sequences with V and J called. Part of the clones is missing from these tables; in studies checked, under half for an unresolved V gene and the rest for unknown reasons. V and J calls and clone size are those listed in that table; D and trimming were worked out from the DNA. The sample table holds about 150,000 clones, of which 75% to 85% were seen once. Of the sample, 6.5% to 9% is held by the ten largest clones.

A word on this clone: The clone's antigen remains unknown. There are no base qualities to consult, and no much larger clone falls within one base.

The specimen sequenced was peripheral blood. The TCR was taken from a woman between 45 and 65 years old in a cohort sampled during active or convalescent COVID-19. Recombination connected TRBV19 to TRBJ1-5; 7 bases in the junction line up with TRBD1. CDR3 reads: CASSTLRQGNNQPQHF. Read as DNA, the sequence is TGTGCCAGTAGTACCCTAAGACAGGGCAACAATCAGCCCCAGCATTTT.